Listed below are T cell receptor beta chains from one sample, sequenced in a study of blood T cell repertoires in COVID-19. Assay: immunoSEQ multiplex PCR; the TCRdb copy retains only in-frame clones and omits some. The sample records more than 95,000 clones, roughly 69% being singletons. The sequencing sample was made of peripheral blood. The receptors originated from an older woman with acute or convalescent COVID-19. Each CDR3 is given without its conserved first and last residue.

V	J	CDR3
TRBV12-3/TRBV12-4	TRBJ2-3	AAAGATDTQY
TRBV19	TRBJ2-1	ASSSTPQGTNEQF
TRBV4-3	TRBJ2-3	ASSQDDRGSTDTQY
TRBV5-1	TRBJ2-3	ASSRGTDTQY
TRBV28	TRBJ2-1	ASSDGGTSGRWDEQF
TRBV7-2	TRBJ2-7	ASSFTSGRPPMEQY
TRBV7-3	TRBJ2-1	ASSLRVREGQF
TRBV11-2	TRBJ2-5	ASSLPGTAGETQY
TRBV25-1	TRBJ1-3	ASSEVLSGNTIY
TRBV29-1	TRBJ1-1	SVGVGRDTEAF
TRBV7-9	TRBJ2-1	ASSFGAGRYNEQF
TRBV3-1/TRBV3-2	TRBJ1-2	ASSQAPGTGKPFWGYT
TRBV6-5	TRBJ2-7	ASRLERGGSYEQY
TRBV29-1	TRBJ2-5	GWTSGQETQY
TRBV9	TRBJ1-1	ASSVGGGGPTEAF
TRBV5-8	TRBJ1-1	ASSLPGQGPANTEAF
TRBV18	TRBJ2-3	ASSPVQGWDTQY
TRBV10-3	TRBJ1-5	AISEAQGQPQH
TRBV19	TRBJ1-4	ASTIGLQNEKLF
TRBV21-1	TRBJ1-2	ASKKGQGNYGYT
TRBV4-3	TRBJ2-2	ASSQVYPDGVLF
TRBV24-1	TRBJ2-3	APGTQY
TRBV19	TRBJ2-6	ASRGLAGANALT
TRBV9	TRBJ1-1	ASSVGPVPNTEAF
TRBV18	TRBJ1-6	ASSQQGASYNSPLH
TRBV28	TRBJ2-5	ASSSGTGKKETQY
TRBV15	TRBJ1-5	ATSPHRDQPQH
TRBV5-5	TRBJ2-3	ASSFHQGGQY
TRBV5-1	TRBJ1-1	ASSAGDRGTEAF
TRBV4-3	TRBJ2-1	ASSQVPSGGANEQF
TRBV2	TRBJ2-3	ASAGGPDTQY
TRBV7-9	TRBJ1-3	ASSLLNGNTIY
TRBV15	TRBJ2-2	ATSSSVTGELF
TRBV28	TRBJ1-2	ASSSTSGQGAGGYT
TRBV4-3	TRBJ2-7	ASSQTGTNSLRGQY
TRBV2	TRBJ1-1	ASTPTEMNTEAF
TRBV6-6	TRBJ1-2	ASSSGGSYGYT
TRBV12-3/TRBV12-4	TRBJ1-2	ASSLNTNYGYT
TRBV5-1	TRBJ2-2	ASSLRSGAGGNTGELF
TRBV12-5	TRBJ2-7	ASAYLRDTSYEQY
TRBV4-1	TRBJ2-2	ASSQGFRDTGELF
TRBV30	TRBJ1-1	AWRKGASTEAF
TRBV5-5	TRBJ2-1	ASSLGLAGVDEQF
TRBV5-5	TRBJ2-5	ASSLLLAGAFQETQY
TRBV10-3	TRBJ2-7	AIRGLAGGMEQY
TRBV4-3	TRBJ2-3	ASSQTSGSRTDTQY
TRBV5-1	TRBJ2-7	ASSFTGTSGSNPYEQY
TRBV19	TRBJ1-2	ASSIRTGGAHYGYT
TRBV5-5	TRBJ1-4	ASSWDRGNPLNEKLF